This T cell receptor beta chain was recorded in a study of shared clonotypes between healthy human individuals (dated by TCRdb to 2020 to 2021). Turning to the overall study: A couple of women and a few men aged 18 to 49 years were included in the cohort. For each donor, CD4 naive and CD4 memory were each run on three plates, CD8 naive on two plates, and CD8 memory on one plate. The study deeply sequenced blood TCR repertoires of five healthy adults to estimate repertoire size and the extent of clonotype sharing between individuals. To increase sequencing depth and limit assay-specific biases, different laboratories used diverse techniques to prepare libraries and sequence TCR repertoires. Per donor, leukapheresis produced somewhere between about 0.85 and 10 billion PBMCs. The study at large found these results: Naive subsets generally had larger estimated clonotype richness than memory subsets did. Sharing across a few donors was observed for roughly 5.4% of naive CD4, over 3% of naive CD8, 2% to 2.5% of memory CD4, and about 0.39% of memory CD8 clonotypes. The small number of donors limited the genetic and exposure-history diversity represented. Pairwise subsampling indicated that sequencing depth was expected to affect the degree of clonotype sharing among donors. Incomplete sequencing was indicated by rarefaction of sorted-subset datasets, despite the large sequencing depth. Sampling was restricted to blood, and TCR repertoires in tissue are likely to differ from TCR repertoires in blood. Clonotypes shared by all four sorted-subset donors showed higher generation probabilities than non-shared clonotypes.

CD8 naive samples consisted of CD45RO-negative cells that were positively selected for CCR7, yielding a CD45RA+CCR7+ population without TemRA cells. The donors were healthy, HIV-negative adults who had no recently reported acute infections or vaccinations. Every donor was a Caucasian adult living in Nashville, Tennessee, USA. Blood was obtained by leukapheresis, after which PBMCs were separated by Ficoll-Histopaque density gradient centrifugation and cryopreserved in liquid nitrogen vapor phase. Analytical flow cytometry was used to check the purity and quantity of every magnetically sorted T cell population. From each sorted fraction, genomic DNA was isolated and quantified by UV absorbance on a Nanodrop 2000c. Using the deep immunoSEQ assay, multiplex PCR amplified TCR CDR3 regions from genomic DNA. Genomic DNA extracted from each cell subset was distributed evenly over all wells of several immunoSEQ 96-well plates, and each plate served as one replicate. Each replicate PCR for sorted subsets received 150 to 250 ng genomic DNA, equal to about 30,000 T cell genomes. The purified libraries were quantified using a Qubit 3.0 fluorometer, sized with a Bioanalyzer 2100, and then quantified again using the KAPA Library Quantification kit. Each immunoSEQ 96-well plate was sequenced on its own single-read 150-cycle Illumina NextSeq 550 flow cell. The published analysis was carried out like this. Because the immunoSEQ output held only junctional sequences and lacked quality scores, the filtering could not match the filtering applied to full-length reads. To assign V/J genes and CDR3, sequences were annotated against IMGT germline references using PyIR, a Python wrapper for IgBLAST v1.9. Any read was removed if the V/J assignment was weak (E-value above 1e-6), the CDR3 was missing, or the read contained stop codons, out-of-frame junctions, or ambiguous translated residues. V3J clonotypes were defined as sequences sharing an identical inferred V gene, J gene, and CDR3 amino acid sequence. Percentage overlap between repertoires was calculated by dividing the number of shared unique clonotypes by the size of the smaller repertoire. Three approaches were used to assess repertoire richness: RTK rarefaction, the Chao1 estimator, and Recon v2.1 estimates of unobserved clonotypes. OLGA was used to compute generation probabilities for all TCRbeta clonotypes that the gDNA method yielded from several donors. TCRdb provides this immuneACCESS table in a form limited to in-frame rearrangements. Some clones are lacking; in checked studies, under half of them reflect an unresolved V gene, and why the rest are absent is not known. V and J calls and clone size come straight from that table; D and trimming were deduced from the DNA. The sample yields 550,000 to 750,000 clones; roughly 95% were counted once. The ten largest clones take up 0.09% to 0.13% of the sample.

Of note for this clone: The antigen this receptor binds is unknown. No base quality information exists; no much larger clone differs at one position.

The CDR3 spans 14 residues, from the cysteine through the phenylalanine. The sequence is cut down to CDR3 DNA, 42 bases in frame from base 1. V has 6 bases trimmed and J has 5 bases trimmed; junction bases matching no gene number 12. Looking up the germline V gene yields CDR1 SQVTM and CDR2 ANQGSEA. The sequence was obtained from a woman aged 25 to 39 in good health. Sequenced: naive CD8+ T cells sorted from blood. The cell subset or site tag for this specimen amounts to: CD45RA+CCR7+. Recombination linked TRBV29-1 to TRBJ2-5; the junction holds 7 bases that match TRBD1. The DNA is as follows: TGCAGCGTACCCACAGGGGCGTGGAGTGAGACCCAGTACTTC. This gives the protein CSVPTGAWSETQYF.